The 17 T cell receptor beta chains below were found in one sample sequenced in a study of radiotherapy plus CTLA-4 blockade in lung cancer. Clones were sequenced by immunoSEQ multiplex PCR, and TCRdb holds only the in-frame ones, with some missing. The sample shows 55,000 to 80,000 clones, 70% to 85% of them seen only once. The sequences come from peripheral blood, collected from a patient treated with radiotherapy plus ipilimumab. Receptors were obtained from a human donor with non-small cell lung cancer who had a complete response to radiotherapy plus ipilimumab.

The V and J genes are TRBV20-1 and TRBJ2-3; D remains ambiguous. Trimming shortened V by 6 bases and J by 3 bases, and 4 bases separated the two germline ends. Germline V lookup: CDR1 DFQATT, CDR2 SNEGSKA (reference sequence). The CDR3 consists of 10 residues. This chain's CDR3 is CSATTDTQYF. In nucleotides, the CDR3 is TGCAGTGCCACAACAGATACGCAGTATTTT.

The rearrangement links TRBV29-1 to TRBJ2-1; D is ambiguous. Looked up from germline, CDR1 is SQVTM and CDR2 is ANQGSEA. V dropped 4 bases and J dropped 0 bases, with 7 bases sitting between them. The CDR3 has 13 residues. CDR3 DNA sequence: TGCAGCGTTGGAAGAAGCTCCTACAATGAGCAGTTCTTC. This codes for CSVGRSSYNEQFF.

The chain employs TRBV7-2 and TRBJ2-5; 13 bases are shared with TRBD2. V was clipped by 3 bases and J by 1 base; unmatched bases: 11. CDR3 length: 19 amino acids. Germline V gene data show CDR1 as SGHTA and CDR2 as FQGNSA. The CDR3 spells CASSFASLGLAGAQETQYF. The CDR3, as DNA: TGTGCCAGCAGCTTCGCCTCTTTAGGACTAGCGGGGGCCCAAGAGACCCAGTACTTC.

The chain has TRBV10-3 and TRBJ2-7; TRBD1 matches at 7 bases. The CDR3 is 13 amino acids. Germline trimming cut 4 bases from V and 2 bases from J; bases unmatched to any gene: 2. CDR1 and CDR2 from the germline V gene are ENHRY and SYGVKD. CDR3 DNA sequence: TGTGCCATCAGTGGAGACAGGGCCTACGAGCAGTACTTC. Translated: CAISGDRAYEQYF.

V usage is TRBV27 and J usage is TRBJ1-1; no reliable D call. The germline CDR1 and CDR2 sequences are MNHEY and SMNVEV (reference sequence). The CDR3 totals 15 residues. Trimming cost V 1 base and J 8 bases, with 17 bases left between them. CDR3 nucleotides: TGTGCCAGCAGTTTATATGGAGGGCCTGGGGTAGAAGCTTTCTTT. It is translated as CASSLYGGPGVEAFF.

This clone was observed once. This chain links TRBV7-2 with TRBJ1-6; 7 bases line up with TRBD1. The junction had 4 bases not matched to a gene; V was cut back by 2 bases and J by 9 bases. The V gene's germline CDR1 is SGHTA and CDR2 FQGNSA. The CDR3 covers 14 residues. In nucleotides, the CDR3 is TGTGCCAGCAGCTTAACAGGGGCAAGTTCACCCCTCCACTTT. It translates to CASSLTGASSPLHF.

J is TRBJ1-1 and V is TRBV5-6; D remains unclear. V lost 2 bases, J lost 0 bases, and 8 bases lay in between. The CDR3 is 14 amino acids. The germline V gene encodes CDR1 SGHDT and CDR2 YYEEEE. The CDR3 protein is CASSFRPMNTEAFF. CDR3 coding DNA: TGTGCCAGCAGCTTCAGGCCGATGAACACTGAAGCTTTCTTT. Full variable domain (outside the CDR3, taken from reference TRBV5-6 and TRBJ1-1): DAGVTQSPTHLIKTRGQQVTLRCSPKSGHDTVSWYQQALGQGPQFIFQYYEEEERQRGNFPDRFSGHQFPNYSSELNVNALLLGDSALYLCASSFRPMNTEAFFGQGTRLTVV.

This chain uses TRBV7-2 with TRBJ1-2; 7 bases align to TRBD1. Trimming removed 1 base from V and 3 bases from J; junction bases left unmatched: 5. The germline CDR1 and CDR2 sequences are SGHTA and FQGNSA. The CDR3 extends over 15 amino acids. CDR3: CASSLGRGRDYGYTF. The CDR3 DNA follows: TGTGCCAGCAGCTTAGGGAGGGGGCGAGACTATGGCTACACCTTC.

A remark on this clone: Other DNA sequences of this sample code for an identical CDR3. The genes are TRBV30 and TRBJ1-2; D remains unclear. The CDR3 is 14 amino acids. Germline CDR1 is GTSNPN and CDR2 is SVGIG (reference sequence). V was pared by 5 bases and J by 6 bases, with 19 bases between. CDR3 sequence: CAWRSKWTGNGYTF. As DNA, the CDR3 is TGTGCCTGGCGGTCGAAGTGGACGGGGAATGGCTACACCTTC.

As regards this clone: Within the sample, other DNA sequences also encode this same CDR3. The rearrangement links TRBV7-2 to TRBJ1-6; unclear D gene. The ends were cut back, 1 base at V and 4 bases at J, with 5 bases in the middle. CDR1 is SGHTA, CDR2 FQGNSA, per germline. The CDR3 extends over 14 amino acids. The chain's CDR3 is CASSLGGYNSPLHF. DNA of the CDR3: TGTGCCAGCAGCTTAGGGGGTTATAATTCACCCCTCCACTTT.

This clone has a handful of counts. V is TRBV5-1 and J is TRBJ2-1; the D is unclear. The germline CDR1 and CDR2 sequences are SGHRS and YFSETQ. V was clipped by 4 bases and J by 2 bases, with 13 bases between them. CDR3 length: 15 amino acids. CDR3 DNA sequence: TGCGCCAGCAGCCCTCCCCTCGGAGCCTACAATGAGCAGTTCTTC. Its protein is CASSPPLGAYNEQFF.

DNA for the CDR3: TGTGCCAGCAGCTTACTAATAGCGAACACTGAAGCTTTCTTT. Translated: CASSLLIANTEAFF. The chain recombines TRBV7-6 with TRBJ1-1; D is uncertain. The CDR3 length is 14 residues. CDR1 is SGHVS, CDR2 FNYEAQ, per germline. V was shortened by 2 bases and J by 1 base, with 8 bases between the two germline ends.

The chain is built from TRBV7-9 and TRBJ1-1; tentative D call: TRBD1 (6 bases). V lost 3 bases and J 0 bases, leaving 11 bases between the germline ends. This CDR3 is built from 15 residues. CDR1 is SEHNR, CDR2 FQNEAQ, per germline (reference sequence). This CDR3 reads CASSLKGGLNTEAFF. For the CDR3, the DNA is TGTGCCAGCAGCTTGAAAGGGGGTTTGAACACTGAAGCTTTCTTT.

V is TRBV18 and J is TRBJ1-5; possible D gene TRBD1, 6 bases. Trimming cost V 4 bases and J 2 bases, with 9 bases left between them. Germline assignment: CDR1 KGHSH and CDR2 LQKENI. The CDR3 has 14 amino acids. Here the CDR3 reads CASSRGAGNQPQHF. CDR3 sequence (DNA): TGTGCCAGCTCACGGGGGGCAGGCAATCAGCCCCAGCATTTT.

This chain links TRBV11-3 with TRBJ2-5; TRBD2 matches 11 bases. Unmatched junction bases numbered 2, after V lost 3 bases and J lost 5 bases. The germline V gene encodes CDR1 SGHNT and CDR2 YENEEA. This CDR3 contains 14 residues. The CDR3 spells CASSLTSGTETQYF. In DNA, the CDR3 is TGTGCCAGCAGCTTGACTAGCGGGACGGAGACCCAGTACTTC.

The chain joins TRBV5-1 to TRBJ2-3, with 9 bases aligning to TRBD2. The germline V gene encodes CDR1 SGHRS and CDR2 YFSETQ. V trimming: 0 bases; J trimming: 2 bases; junction bases outside the gene matches: 4. This CDR3 is 16 amino acids long. The CDR3 DNA sequence: TGCGCCAGCAGCTTGGACCTAGCGGGACCCACAGATACGCAGTATTTT. It encodes CASSLDLAGPTDTQYF. Variable domain in full (rest from reference TRBV5-1 and TRBJ2-3): KAGVTQTPRYLIKTRGQQVTLSCSPISGHRSVSWYQQTPGQGLQFLFEYFSETQRNKGNFPGRFSGRQFSNSRSEMNVSTLELGDSALYLCASSLDLAGPTDTQYFGPGTRLTVL.

This chain joins TRBV2 and TRBJ2-7, with 7 bases identical to TRBD1. The length of the CDR3 is 12 residues. V was clipped by 4 bases and J by 9 bases; unmatched bases: 6. Germline V gene data show CDR1 as SNHLY and CDR2 as FYNNEI. CDR3 nucleotide sequence: TGTGCCAGCAGTGCAACAGGGGATTCGCAGTACTTC. Its translation is CASSATGDSQYF.